This is a list of T cell receptor beta chains from one sample in a study of shared clonotypes between healthy human individuals. Libraries were prepared by immunoSEQ multiplex PCR; TCRdb keeps only in-frame clonotypes and omits some of them. The sample has some 2.4 million clones; 80% to 95% are singletons. The sequenced material came from naive CD4+ T cells from PBMCs. All receptors come from a man aged 18 to 29 in good health. Some clones in this sample may be carry-over from other donors' samples. Both conserved end residues are part of each CDR3. The order of the fields is clone size, V gene, D gene, J gene, CDR3 protein, CDR3 DNA. D genes are given only for firm matches. Clone size appears in some rows only: once, few, many, or a class for an expanded clone.

clone size: .; V gene: TRBV5-1; D gene: .; J gene: TRBJ2-5; CDR3 protein: CASSFSETQYF; CDR3 DNA: TGCGCCAGCAGCTTCTCAGAGACCCAGTACTTC
clone size: .; V gene: TRBV29-1; D gene: TRBD1; J gene: TRBJ1-1; CDR3 protein: CSVEDHGWGTGMTTEAFF; CDR3 DNA: TGCAGCGTTGAAGATCATGGGTGGGGGACAGGGATGACCACTGAAGCTTTCTTT
clone size: .; V gene: TRBV5-6; D gene: .; J gene: TRBJ2-7; CDR3 protein: CASSSSPDSYEQYF; CDR3 DNA: TGTGCCAGCAGCTCGTCCCCTGACTCCTACGAGCAGTACTTC
clone size: .; V gene: TRBV7-9; D gene: .; J gene: TRBJ2-2; CDR3 protein: CASSPGSQNTGELFF; CDR3 DNA: TGTGCCAGCAGCCCCGGATCGCAGAACACCGGGGAGCTGTTTTTT
clone size: .; V gene: TRBV28; D gene: .; J gene: TRBJ1-5; CDR3 protein: CASSPLNRPQHF; CDR3 DNA: TGTGCCAGCAGTCCCCTAAACCGGCCCCAGCATTTT
clone size: .; V gene: TRBV5-1; D gene: .; J gene: TRBJ1-1; CDR3 protein: CASSLQGYEGTEAFF; CDR3 DNA: TGCGCCAGCAGCTTACAGGGCTACGAGGGCACTGAAGCTTTCTTT
clone size: .; V gene: TRBV29-1; D gene: .; J gene: TRBJ2-7; CDR3 protein: CSVVGQRYEQYF; CDR3 DNA: TGCAGCGTTGTGGGGCAGCGCTACGAGCAGTACTTC
clone size: .; V gene: TRBV9; D gene: TRBD1; J gene: TRBJ1-1; CDR3 protein: CASSTSSAGGHTEAFF; CDR3 DNA: TGTGCCAGCAGCACGTCGTCCGCAGGGGGGCACACTGAAGCTTTCTTT
clone size: .; V gene: TRBV5-1; D gene: .; J gene: TRBJ2-2; CDR3 protein: CASSLRGNTGELFF; CDR3 DNA: TGCGCCAGCAGCTTAAGGGGGAACACCGGGGAGCTGTTTTTT
clone size: .; V gene: TRBV7-9; D gene: .; J gene: TRBJ2-5; CDR3 protein: CASSWPVHGGTQETQYF; CDR3 DNA: TGTGCCAGCAGCTGGCCGGTGCACGGCGGGACACAAGAGACCCAGTACTTC
clone size: .; V gene: TRBV14; D gene: .; J gene: TRBJ2-1; CDR3 protein: CASSAMSGPYNEQFF; CDR3 DNA: TGTGCCAGCAGCGCCATGTCGGGACCGTACAATGAGCAGTTCTTC
clone size: .; V gene: TRBV5-1; D gene: .; J gene: TRBJ1-2; CDR3 protein: CASSFSTNYGYTF; CDR3 DNA: TGCGCCAGCAGCTTTTCCACAAACTATGGCTACACCTTC
clone size: once; V gene: TRBV5-4; D gene: .; J gene: TRBJ1-1; CDR3 protein: CASSLEPDRFAFF; CDR3 DNA: TGTGCCAGCAGCTTAGAACCCGACAGGTTCGCTTTCTTT
clone size: .; V gene: TRBV7-9; D gene: .; J gene: TRBJ1-2; CDR3 protein: CASSLAGDGGYTF; CDR3 DNA: TGTGCCAGCAGCTTAGCGGGGGACGGCGGCTACACCTTC
clone size: .; V gene: TRBV7-9; D gene: .; J gene: TRBJ1-5; CDR3 protein: CASSLWTAGGRNQPQHF; CDR3 DNA: TGTGCCAGCAGCTTGTGGACAGCCGGGGGGCGTAATCAGCCCCAGCATTTT
clone size: .; V gene: TRBV2; D gene: .; J gene: TRBJ2-5; CDR3 protein: CASRAEGLQETQYF; CDR3 DNA: TGTGCCAGCAGGGCGGAAGGGCTCCAAGAGACCCAGTACTTC
clone size: .; V gene: TRBV11-2; D gene: .; J gene: TRBJ2-3; CDR3 protein: CASSLGSVLTDTQYF; CDR3 DNA: TGTGCCAGCAGCTTAGGTAGCGTACTCACAGATACGCAGTATTTT
clone size: .; V gene: TRBV18; D gene: .; J gene: TRBJ2-3; CDR3 protein: CASSPRLSQDTQYF; CDR3 DNA: TGTGCCAGCTCACCACGTTTGTCTCAGGATACGCAGTATTTT
clone size: .; V gene: TRBV20-1; D gene: .; J gene: TRBJ2-7; CDR3 protein: CSAPLGYEQYF; CDR3 DNA: TGCAGTGCTCCCTTAGGCTACGAGCAGTACTTC
clone size: .; V gene: TRBV5-1; D gene: TRBD1; J gene: TRBJ1-1; CDR3 protein: CASSSQGPGTEAFF; CDR3 DNA: TGCGCCAGCAGCTCACAGGGGCCAGGGACTGAAGCTTTCTTT
clone size: .; V gene: TRBV28; D gene: .; J gene: TRBJ1-2; CDR3 protein: CASRKIFPNRTAGYGYTF; CDR3 DNA: TGTGCCAGCAGGAAAATATTTCCAAACCGGACAGCAGGATATGGCTACACCTTC
clone size: .; V gene: TRBV25-1; D gene: .; J gene: TRBJ1-2; CDR3 protein: CASSESGGRNYGYTF; CDR3 DNA: TGTGCCAGCAGTGAATCGGGCGGCAGGAACTATGGCTACACCTTC
clone size: .; V gene: TRBV2; D gene: .; J gene: TRBJ1-5; CDR3 protein: CASSGMRNNQPQHF; CDR3 DNA: TGTGCCAGCAGTGGAATGAGGAACAATCAGCCCCAGCATTTT
clone size: .; V gene: TRBV6-1; D gene: .; J gene: TRBJ1-4; CDR3 protein: CASSEARASATNEKLFF; CDR3 DNA: TGTGCCAGCAGTGAAGCGCGTGCTAGTGCAACTAATGAAAAACTGTTTTTT
clone size: .; V gene: TRBV28; D gene: .; J gene: TRBJ2-2; CDR3 protein: CASSSFARRANTGELFF; CDR3 DNA: TGTGCCAGCAGCTCTTTCGCGCGTCGGGCGAACACCGGGGAGCTGTTTTTT
clone size: .; V gene: TRBV5-1; D gene: TRBD2; J gene: TRBJ2-1; CDR3 protein: CASSRPAGESDEQFF; CDR3 DNA: TGCGCCAGCAGCCGGCCCGCGGGAGAGAGCGATGAGCAGTTCTTC
clone size: .; V gene: TRBV28; D gene: .; J gene: TRBJ2-5; CDR3 protein: CASSLSRPQETQYF; CDR3 DNA: TGTGCCAGCAGTTTATCGCGGCCTCAAGAGACCCAGTACTTC
clone size: once; V gene: TRBV4-1; D gene: TRBD1; J gene: TRBJ2-7; CDR3 protein: CASSQPGQSSYEQYF; CDR3 DNA: TGCGCCAGCAGCCAGCCGGGACAGAGCTCCTACGAGCAGTACTTC
clone size: .; V gene: TRBV10-3; D gene: .; J gene: TRBJ2-6; CDR3 protein: CAISESVAAGANVLTF; CDR3 DNA: TGTGCCATCAGTGAGTCGGTGGCCGCTGGGGCCAACGTCCTGACTTTC
clone size: .; V gene: TRBV7-3; D gene: TRBD1; J gene: TRBJ1-2; CDR3 protein: CASSFAGGSGYTF; CDR3 DNA: TGTGCCAGCAGCTTCGCAGGGGGTTCTGGCTACACCTTC
clone size: once; V gene: TRBV5-4; D gene: .; J gene: TRBJ1-1; CDR3 protein: CASSFATRDTEAFF; CDR3 DNA: TGTGCCAGCAGCTTCGCGACCCGGGACACTGAAGCTTTCTTT
clone size: .; V gene: TRBV19; D gene: .; J gene: TRBJ1-1; CDR3 protein: CASMQTGRNTEAFF; CDR3 DNA: TGTGCCAGTATGCAGACAGGAAGGAACACTGAAGCTTTCTTT
clone size: once; V gene: TRBV7-9; D gene: TRBD2; J gene: TRBJ2-1; CDR3 protein: CASSLLVPGLAGNEQFF; CDR3 DNA: TGTGCCAGCAGCCTCCTAGTACCGGGACTAGCGGGGAATGAGCAGTTCTTC
clone size: .; V gene: TRBV28; D gene: TRBD2; J gene: TRBJ2-1; CDR3 protein: CASSPGLAGGNEQFF; CDR3 DNA: TGTGCCAGCAGTCCCGGACTAGCGGGAGGCAATGAGCAGTTCTTC
clone size: .; V gene: TRBV30; D gene: TRBD1; J gene: TRBJ1-1; CDR3 protein: CAWSRDRGLGKLFF; CDR3 DNA: TGTGCCTGGTCCCGGGACAGGGGGTTAGGGAAGCTTTTCTTT
clone size: .; V gene: TRBV5-1; D gene: TRBD2; J gene: TRBJ2-5; CDR3 protein: CASSRRTSQETQYF; CDR3 DNA: TGCGCCAGCAGCAGGCGGACTAGCCAAGAGACCCAGTACTTC
clone size: .; V gene: TRBV4-2; D gene: TRBD1; J gene: TRBJ1-4; CDR3 protein: CASSHKTTGGNEKLFF; CDR3 DNA: TGTGCCAGCAGCCATAAAACGACAGGGGGTAATGAAAAACTGTTTTTT
clone size: .; V gene: TRBV7-9; D gene: .; J gene: TRBJ2-7; CDR3 protein: CASSRYPYEQYF; CDR3 DNA: TGTGCCAGCAGTCGTTACCCCTACGAGCAGTACTTC
clone size: .; V gene: TRBV7-3; D gene: TRBD2; J gene: TRBJ2-1; CDR3 protein: CASSRAVAGDNEQFF; CDR3 DNA: TGTGCCAGCAGCCGCGCGGTAGCGGGCGACAATGAGCAGTTCTTC
clone size: .; V gene: TRBV28; D gene: .; J gene: TRBJ1-3; CDR3 protein: CASSLPRRQGSSGNTIYF; CDR3 DNA: TGTGCCAGCAGTCTCCCCCGTCGGCAGGGCTCCTCTGGAAACACCATATATTTT
clone size: .; V gene: TRBV6-4; D gene: TRBD1; J gene: TRBJ2-3; CDR3 protein: CASSARQGSDTQYF; CDR3 DNA: TGTGCCAGCAGTGCCCGACAGGGGAGTGATACGCAGTATTTT
clone size: .; V gene: TRBV5-1; D gene: TRBD1; J gene: TRBJ1-4; CDR3 protein: CASSLGDSFNEKLFF; CDR3 DNA: TGCGCCAGCAGCTTGGGGGACAGCTTTAATGAAAAACTGTTTTTT
clone size: .; V gene: TRBV6-5; D gene: TRBD2; J gene: TRBJ2-7; CDR3 protein: CASSRRAGVIYEQYF; CDR3 DNA: TGTGCCAGCAGCCGGCGGGCGGGAGTTATCTACGAGCAGTACTTC
clone size: .; V gene: TRBV14; D gene: .; J gene: TRBJ2-1; CDR3 protein: CASSQGIYNEQFF; CDR3 DNA: TGTGCCAGCAGCCAAGGTATCTACAATGAGCAGTTCTTC
clone size: once; V gene: TRBV28; D gene: .; J gene: TRBJ1-3; CDR3 protein: CASSSPLRGRSGNTIYF; CDR3 DNA: TGTGCCAGCAGTTCCCCCCTTCGGGGTAGGTCTGGAAACACCATATATTTT
clone size: .; V gene: TRBV19; D gene: TRBD1; J gene: TRBJ1-1; CDR3 protein: CASSDRQGSNTEAFF; CDR3 DNA: TGTGCCAGTAGTGATAGACAGGGATCGAACACTGAAGCTTTCTTT
clone size: .; V gene: TRBV28; D gene: .; J gene: TRBJ1-2; CDR3 protein: CASSFNFIYGYTF; CDR3 DNA: TGTGCCAGCAGTTTTAACTTCATCTATGGCTACACCTTC
clone size: .; V gene: TRBV6-6; D gene: TRBD1; J gene: TRBJ1-2; CDR3 protein: CASSFRQGLGYTF; CDR3 DNA: TGTGCCAGCAGTTTCAGACAGGGCCTGGGCTACACCTTC
clone size: .; V gene: TRBV25-1; D gene: TRBD1; J gene: TRBJ1-4; CDR3 protein: CASSLTGTVAKKLFF; CDR3 DNA: TGTGCCAGCAGTCTGACCGGGACAGTAGCGAAAAAACTGTTTTTT
clone size: .; V gene: TRBV5-6; D gene: .; J gene: TRBJ1-2; CDR3 protein: CASSSTGIANYGYTF; CDR3 DNA: TGTGCCAGCAGCTCTACAGGGATCGCTAACTATGGCTACACCTTC
clone size: .; V gene: TRBV27; D gene: TRBD1; J gene: TRBJ2-7; CDR3 protein: CASSSVDRDYEQYF; CDR3 DNA: TGTGCCAGCAGTTCCGTCGACAGGGACTACGAGCAGTACTTC
clone size: .; V gene: TRBV19; D gene: .; J gene: TRBJ1-5; CDR3 protein: CASSIDAGSWFSNQPQHF; CDR3 DNA: TGTGCCAGTAGTATAGATGCAGGAAGTTGGTTTAGCAATCAGCCCCAGCATTTT
clone size: .; V gene: TRBV5-1; D gene: TRBD2; J gene: TRBJ2-3; CDR3 protein: CASSLGTSGGDTQYF; CDR3 DNA: TGCGCCAGCAGCTTGGGGACTAGCGGGGGAGATACGCAGTATTTT
clone size: .; V gene: TRBV7-9; D gene: .; J gene: TRBJ2-3; CDR3 protein: CASTRQPSGYTDTQYF; CDR3 DNA: TGTGCCAGCACTCGTCAACCGAGCGGGTACACAGATACGCAGTATTTT